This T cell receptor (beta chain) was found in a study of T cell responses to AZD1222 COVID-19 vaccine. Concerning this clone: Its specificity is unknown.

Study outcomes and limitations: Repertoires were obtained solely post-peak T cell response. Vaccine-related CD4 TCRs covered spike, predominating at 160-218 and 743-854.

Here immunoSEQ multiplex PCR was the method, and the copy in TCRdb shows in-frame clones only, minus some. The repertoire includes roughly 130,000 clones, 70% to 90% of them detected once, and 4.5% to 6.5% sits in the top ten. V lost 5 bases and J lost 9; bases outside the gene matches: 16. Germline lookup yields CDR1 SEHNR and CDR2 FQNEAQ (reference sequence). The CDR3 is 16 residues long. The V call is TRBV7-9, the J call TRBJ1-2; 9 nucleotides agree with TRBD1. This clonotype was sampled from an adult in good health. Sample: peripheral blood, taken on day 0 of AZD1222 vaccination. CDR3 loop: CASSPASGQGGRSYTF. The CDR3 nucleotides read TGTGCCAGCAGCCCAGCATCGGGACAGGGAGGGCGAAGCTACACCTTC.